Each of the 7 T cell receptor beta chains below was sequenced from the same sample in a study of Ad26.COV2.S vaccination and SARS-CoV-2 variants. Sequencing used immunoSEQ multiplex PCR; TCRdb keeps in-frame clones, though not all of them. The profile shows about 94,000 clones, more than 70% of them singletons. Source: peripheral blood, taken after recovery from COVID-19. These receptors were obtained from a human donor who had recovered from COVID-19.

The J gene is TRBJ2-6, the V gene TRBV19, with 8 bases identical to TRBD1. The CDR3 has 16 amino acids. Per germline, CDR1 LNHDA and CDR2 SQIVND (reference sequence). With 4 bases clipped from V and 2 bases from J, the junction kept 4 bases outside the gene matches. The CDR3 here is CASSKETGAGANVLTF. CDR3 in DNA: TGTGCCAGTAGTAAAGAGACAGGGGCTGGGGCCAACGTCCTGACTTTC. Combining the CDR3 with reference TRBV19 and TRBJ2-6 gives the whole variable domain DGGITQSPKYLFRKEGQNVTLSCEQNLNHDAMYWYRQDPGQGLRLIYYSQIVNDFQKGDIAEGYSVSREKKESFPLTVTSAQKNPTAFYLCASSKETGAGANVLTFGAGSRLTVL.

V usage is TRBV13 and J usage is TRBJ1-1, with 12 bases matching TRBD1. J gave up 8 bases and V 5 bases, and 9 bases lay outside the gene matches. CDR3 size: 15 residues. Germline V gene sequence: CDR1 PRHDT, CDR2 FYEKMQ (reference sequence). The CDR3 nucleotides read TGTGCCAGCAGCCAACTCTCCGGGACAGGGGGCGAAGCTTTCTTT. Its translation: CASSQLSGTGGEAFF.

In this sample, this clone turned up once. J is TRBJ2-7 and V is TRBV9; D is possibly TRBD2 (6 bases). V lost 4 bases and J lost 2, with 16 bases in between. Germline values: CDR1 SGDLS, CDR2 YYNGEE. This CDR3 has 15 residues. The CDR3 DNA follows: TGTGCCAGCAGCCCAGTGGGGGGACTCACCTACGAGCAGTACTTC. Translated: CASSPVGGLTYEQYF.

The table lists this clone with many counts. The chain is built from TRBV7-9 and TRBJ1-4, with unresolved D. V lost 11 bases and J lost 8, with 18 bases in between. The CDR3 loop spans 13 amino acids. Germline assignment: CDR1 SEHNR and CDR2 FQNEAQ (reference sequence). The CDR3 spells CACEVTGREKLFF. The CDR3 bases are TGTGCCTGCGAGGTTACGGGCCGGGAAAAACTGTTTTTT.

The chain is built from TRBV29-1 and TRBJ1-2; D remains unclear. In germline, CDR1 is SQVTM, CDR2 ANQGSEA. The V end was cut by 6 bases, the J end by 2 bases, with 16 bases between. The CDR3 sequence is 14 residues long. CDR3 sequence: CSVGRQVGNYGYTF. CDR3 DNA sequence: TGCAGCGTCGGAAGGCAGGTGGGGAACTATGGCTACACCTTC. The full variable domain, in which reference TRBV29-1 and TRBJ1-2 provide the parts outside the CDR3, is SAVISQKPSRDICQRGTSLTIQCQVDSQVTMMFWYRQQPGQSLTLIATANQGSEATYESGFVIDKFPISRPNLTFSTLTVSNMSPEDSSIYLCSVGRQVGNYGYTFGSGTRLTVV.

The chain links TRBV2 to TRBJ2-3, with D unresolved. Trimming took 3 bases from V and 3 from J, leaving 4 bases between them. CDR1 is SNHLY, CDR2 FYNNEI, per germline. The CDR3 length is 12 residues. The CDR3 loop is CASSEVTDTQYF. CDR3 nucleotides: TGTGCCAGCAGTGAGGTGACAGATACGCAGTATTTT.

The V gene is TRBV7-2, the J gene TRBJ2-7, with 10 bases identical to TRBD1. Trimming took 3 bases from V and 1 from J; bases not matched to a gene: 6. Germline values: CDR1 SGHTA, CDR2 FQGNSA. The CDR3 extends over 16 amino acids. CDR3 DNA sequence: TGTGCCAGCAGCTTGCGTGGGACAGGGGTGTCCTACGAGCAGTACTTC. As protein: CASSLRGTGVSYEQYF.